The 26 T cell receptor beta chains listed next were all sequenced from one sample in a study of T cells in women clearing cervical HPV infection. The method was immunoSEQ multiplex PCR; TCRdb's version includes in-frame clones alone and lacks a portion of them. This table lists around 41,000 clones. Sequenced input: blood buffy coat. Receptors originate from a woman between 18 and 69 years old with a cervical HPV16 infection that either progressed to CIN3+ or cleared (not recorded which).

In the case of this clone: The read falls 3 residues short of the CDR3 end, and the missing part is taken from the germline J gene. The chain recombines TRBV11-2 with TRBJ2-5; 7 bases are shared with TRBD1. The CDR3 covers 13 residues. Per the germline V gene, CDR1 is SGHAT and CDR2 is FQNNGV. V was clipped by 5 bases and J by 5 bases; unmatched bases: 5. CDR3 DNA, as far as it was read: TGTGCCAGCAGCGCGACAGGGTTGGAGACC. The encoded protein is CASSATGLET. The whole CDR3 is CASSATGLETQYF.

With regard to this clone: The read falls 3 residues short of the CDR3 end, and the missing part is taken from the germline J gene. The rearrangement joins TRBV2 to TRBJ1-3; D uncertain. The CDR3 length is 14 residues. Germline CDR1 reads SNHLY; CDR2 reads FYNNEI. V dropped 6 bases and J dropped 0 bases, with 9 bases sitting between them. The CDR3 DNA, read in part, is TGTGCCAGCAGCACAGTTTACTCTGGAAACACC. Amino acids: CASSTVYSGNT. The entire CDR3 protein is CASSTVYSGNTIYF.

With respect to this clone: Read data end 3 residues before the CDR3 end; the end is taken from the germline J gene. The genes are TRBV19 and TRBJ2-3; tentative D call: TRBD2 (6 bases). V was trimmed by 7 bases and J by 4 bases, leaving 24 bases between them. The V gene's germline CDR1 is LNHDA and CDR2 SQIVND (reference sequence). The CDR3 is 17 residues long. CDR3 loop: CASTPHPGREDADTQYF. The sequenced CDR3 bases are TGTGCCAGTACCCCGCATCCGGGCAGGGAGGACGCAGATACG.

Of note for this clone: The read falls 3 residues short of the CDR3 end, and the missing part is taken from the germline J gene. The chain couples TRBV10-1 to TRBJ1-3; a weak D match, TRBD1 (5 bases). CDR1 and CDR2 from the germline V gene are WNHNN and SYGVQD (reference sequence). V lost 3 bases to trimming and J lost 4 bases, with 16 bases between them. The CDR3 runs 16 residues. The CDR3: CASSDHRQGLGNTIYF. Incomplete CDR3 DNA: TGCGCCAGCAGTGACCATCGCCAGGGTTTGGGAAACACC.

Comments on this clone: The sequence runs out 3 residues before the end of the CDR3; the remainder is reconstructed from the germline J gene. The chain uses TRBV20-1 and TRBJ2-1, with 8 bases matching TRBD2. The germline V gene encodes CDR1 DFQATT and CDR2 SNEGSKA (reference sequence). The CDR3 covers 14 residues. The J segment lost 6 bases and the V segment lost 4 bases, leaving 8 bases of the junction unmatched. CDR3 loop: CSAILAGYLNEQFF. The CDR3 bases that were read are TGCAGTGCTATCTTAGCGGGGTACCTCAATGAG.

About this clone: The CDR3 goes on 3 residues after the read ends, and that part is filled in from the germline J gene. This chain joins TRBV19 and TRBJ2-1; 7 nucleotides align to TRBD1. CDR3 length equals 15 residues. CDR1 and CDR2 from the germline V gene are LNHDA and SQIVND (reference sequence). The J segment lost 3 bases and the V segment lost 4 bases, leaving 6 bases of the junction unmatched. The DNA read from the CDR3 is TGTGCCAGTAGTAGACAGGGTGGCGACTACAATGAG. This gives the protein CASSRQGGDYNE. The whole CDR3 protein reads CASSRQGGDYNEQFF.

Notes on this clone: From the germline J gene comes the end of the CDR3, since the read stops 3 residues before it. This chain joins TRBV5-4 and TRBJ2-5, with 11 bases that match TRBD2. Germline V gene data show CDR1 as SGHNT and CDR2 as YYREEE (reference sequence). With 9 bases clipped from V and 2 bases from J, the junction kept 3 bases outside the gene matches. This CDR3 spans 13 amino acids. Incomplete CDR3 DNA: TGTGCCAACGGACTAGCGGGTCAAGAGACC. Amino acids: CANGLAGQET. The whole CDR3 reads CANGLAGQETQYF.

Concerning this clone: The missing CDR3 end, 3 residues past where the read stops, is filled in from the germline J gene. The V call is TRBV20-1, the J call TRBJ2-3; the D gene is possibly TRBD1 (6 bases). Trimming cost V 2 bases and J 1 base, with 13 bases left between them. The germline V gene has CDR1 DFQATT and CDR2 SNEGSKA (reference sequence). This CDR3 spans 15 amino acids. CDR3 bases read: TGCAGTGCTAGAACAGGGCCCCGGGGCACAGATACG. This gives the protein CSARTGPRGTDT. The CDR3 in full is CSARTGPRGTDTQYF.

Concerning this clone: The read ends 3 residues before the CDR3 terminus; that terminus is restored from the germline J gene. This chain links TRBV5-4 with TRBJ1-1; possibly TRBD1 for D (6 bases). V was cut by 7 bases and J by 0 bases, with 7 bases left in between. From germline, CDR1 is SGHNT and CDR2 YYREEE (reference sequence). The CDR3 length is 12 residues. CDR3: CASRTVNTEAFF. The sequenced CDR3 bases are TGTGCCAGCCGGACAGTGAACACTGAA.

Concerning this clone itself: The sequence runs out 3 residues before the end of the CDR3; the remainder is reconstructed from the germline J gene. J is TRBJ1-4 and V is TRBV18, with D tentatively TRBD1 (5 bases). Germline-derived CDR1 and CDR2 are KGHSH and LQKENI. V was cut by 1 base and J by 0 bases, with 9 bases left in between. The CDR3 spans 16 residues. The sequenced part of the CDR3 DNA is TGTGCCAGCTCACCACGGGGACTCTCAACTAATGAAAAA. This encodes CASSPRGLSTNEK. The whole CDR3 sequence is CASSPRGLSTNEKLFF. Together with reference TRBV18 and TRBJ1-4, the CDR3 gives the full variable domain: NAGVMQNPRHLVRRRGQEARLRCSPMKGHSHVYWYRQLPEEGLKFMVYLQKENIIDESGMPKERFSAEFPKEGPSILRIQQVVRGDSAAYFCASSPRGLSTNEKLFFGSGTQLSVL.

A note on this clone: From the germline J gene comes the end of the CDR3, since the read stops 3 residues before it. Other DNA sequences in the sample encode the same CDR3. The J gene is TRBJ2-3, the V gene TRBV13; 16 bases agree with TRBD2. V was clipped by 3 bases and J by 3 bases; unmatched bases: 3. CDR1 is PRHDT, CDR2 FYEKMQ, per germline (reference sequence). This CDR3 is built from 17 residues. CDR3 DNA (partial): TGTGCCAGCAGCTTGGGACTAGCGGGGGGGCTAACAGATACG. Protein: CASSLGLAGGLTDT. The full CDR3 reads CASSLGLAGGLTDTQYF. Combining the CDR3 with reference TRBV13 and TRBJ2-3 gives the whole variable domain AAGVIQSPRHLIKEKRETATLKCYPIPRHDTVYWYQQGPGQDPQFLISFYEKMQSDKGSIPDRFSAQQFSDYHSELNMSSLELGDSALYFCASSLGLAGGLTDTQYFGPGTRLTVL.

Concerning this clone itself: The read halts 3 residues ahead of the CDR3 end, with the missing end drawn from the germline J gene. V usage is TRBV28 and J usage is TRBJ1-2; 8 positions agree with TRBD1. Trimming at V came to 5 bases and at J to 4 bases, leaving 6 bases not matched to a gene. The germline V gene encodes CDR1 MDHEN and CDR2 SYDVKM. The CDR3 sequence is 14 residues long. This CDR3 reads CASSPDQGAYGYTF. Incomplete CDR3 DNA: TGTGCCAGCAGTCCCGACCAGGGGGCCTATGGC.

Of note for this clone: The read stops 3 residues short of the end of the CDR3; the missing end is completed from the germline J gene. The gene calls are TRBV2 and TRBJ2-1; 10 nucleotides line up with TRBD2. After removal of 8 bases from V and 6 bases from J, the junction contained 4 bases not matched to a gene. The CDR3 runs 13 residues. Germline V gene data show CDR1 as SNHLY and CDR2 as FYNNEI. The CDR3 bases that were read are TGTGCCAGCTCTCAGCGGGGGGGCAATGAG. Translated, it gives CASSQRGGNE. The full CDR3 reads CASSQRGGNEQFF.

In regard to this clone: The read finishes 3 residues shy of the CDR3 end, and the germline J gene is used to complete it. This chain connects TRBV27 to TRBJ2-3; the D gene is possibly TRBD1 (5 bases). This CDR3 is built from 16 residues. Germline V gene sequence: CDR1 MNHEY, CDR2 SMNVEV (reference sequence). Trimming removed 3 bases at V and 2 bases at J, with 15 bases between. CDR3 amino acids: CASSLGRWGFTDTQYF. CDR3 DNA, as far as it was read: TGTGCCAGCAGTTTGGGGCGTTGGGGCTTCACAGATACG.

Concerning this clone: The read halts 3 residues ahead of the CDR3 end, with the missing end drawn from the germline J gene. This chain uses TRBV19 with TRBJ1-1; D is unclear. This CDR3 spans 12 amino acids. V lost 5 bases and J 1 base, leaving 5 bases between the germline ends. Per the germline V gene, CDR1 is LNHDA and CDR2 is SQIVND (reference sequence). The part of the CDR3 DNA that was read is TGTGCCAGTAGTTACGGGAACACTGAA. Translation: CASSYGNTE. The full CDR3 protein reads CASSYGNTEAFF.

In regard to this clone: Read sequence stops 3 residues before the CDR3 end, and the germline J gene provides the missing end. This chain uses TRBV11-2 with TRBJ2-1; D possibly corresponds to TRBD1 (6 bases). Trimming shortened V by 5 bases and J by 0 bases, and 11 bases separated the two germline ends. The germline CDR1 and CDR2 sequences are SGHAT and FQNNGV. The CDR3 consists of 15 residues. The CDR3 DNA, read in part, is TGTGCCAGCAGCCTCAGGGGCCTCTCCTACAATGAG. Translation: CASSLRGLSYNE. The complete CDR3 sequence is CASSLRGLSYNEQFF.

In regard to this clone: Read data end 3 residues before the CDR3 end; the end is taken from the germline J gene. This sequence joins TRBV18 and TRBJ2-1; 14 nucleotides align to TRBD2. Germline trimming cut 6 bases from V and 7 bases from J; bases unmatched to any gene: 5. The germline CDR1 and CDR2 sequences are KGHSH and LQKENI. The CDR3 is made up of 15 amino acids. CDR3: CASSQTSGGANEQFF. The covered CDR3 bases are TGTGCCAGCTCCCAGACTAGCGGGGGGGCGAATGAG.

A note on this clone: The CDR3 end is not reached by the read, which stops 3 residues before it; the germline J gene fills it in. The chain recombines TRBV6-2 or TRBV6-3 with TRBJ1-3; D unclear. Trimming removed 6 bases from V and 4 bases from J, with 10 bases in between. This CDR3 contains 13 residues. The germline V gene encodes CDR1 MNHEY and CDR2 SVGEGT. The sequenced CDR3 bases are TGTGCCAGCAGCGTCACTAGGGGAAACACC. Protein product: CASSVTRGNT. The CDR3 in its entirety is CASSVTRGNTIYF.

About this clone itself: The CDR3 is cut off 3 residues early in the read; its end comes from the germline J gene. The J gene is TRBJ2-4, the V gene TRBV19, with a tentative D call TRBD2 (5 bases). Germline V gives CDR1 LNHDA, CDR2 SQIVND (reference sequence). V was trimmed by 0 bases and J by 1 base, leaving 7 bases between them. The CDR3 sequence is 15 residues long. CDR3 DNA (partial): TGTGCCAGTAGTATAGACAGCGGTGCCAAAAACATT. Translated: CASSIDSGAKNI. The whole CDR3 is CASSIDSGAKNIQYF.

In regard to this clone: The CDR3 end is not reached by the read, which stops 3 residues before it; the germline J gene fills it in. J is TRBJ1-2 and V is TRBV28, with D uncertain. V was pared by 3 bases and J by 5 bases, with 7 bases between. There are 12 residues in the CDR3. Looked up from germline, CDR1 is MDHEN and CDR2 is SYDVKM. The CDR3 reads CASSFGGYGYTF. The covered CDR3 bases are TGTGCCAGCAGTTTTGGAGGGTATGGC.

As to this clone: The read ends 3 residues before the CDR3 terminus; that terminus is restored from the germline J gene. The J gene is TRBJ2-7, the V gene TRBV19; possibly TRBD1 for D (5 bases). The CDR3 has 14 residues. The V gene's germline CDR1 is LNHDA and CDR2 SQIVND (reference sequence). V shed 1 base and J shed 1 base, with 8 bases lying between them. The sequenced CDR3 bases are TGTGCCAGTAGTATAGCTCAGGGATCCTACGAG. This codes for CASSIAQGSYE. The whole CDR3 is CASSIAQGSYEQYF.

Turning to this clone: The observed sequence ends 3 residues before the CDR3 terminus, with the missing tail filled in from the germline J gene. V usage is TRBV18 and J usage is TRBJ2-4, with 9 nucleotides matching TRBD1. With 3 bases clipped from V and 5 bases from J, the junction kept 2 bases outside the gene matches. CDR3 length: 14 amino acids. Germline CDR1 and CDR2: KGHSH and LQKENI. The CDR3 bases that were read are TGTGCCAGCTCACCTACAGGGGGCCAAAACATT. As protein: CASSPTGGQNI. In full, the CDR3 reads CASSPTGGQNIQYF.

Note on this clone: The read ends 3 residues shy of where the CDR3 ends; the end is completed using the germline J gene. The V gene is TRBV7-3, the J gene TRBJ1-1; 8 positions agree with TRBD1. Germline loops: CDR1 SGHTA, CDR2 FQGTGA. V trimming: 5 bases; J trimming: 7 bases; junction bases outside the gene matches: 6. The CDR3 spans 13 residues. The sequenced CDR3 bases are TGTGCCAGCAGCGCGACAGGGGTGGGTGAA. This codes for CASSATGVGE. The whole CDR3 sequence reads CASSATGVGEAFF.

The CDR3 bases that were read are TGCAGCGTTGATAGTGGGGGGACTGAA. This translates into CSVDSGGTE. The whole CDR3 reads CSVDSGGTEAFF. V usage is TRBV29-1 and J usage is TRBJ1-1; the D gene is possibly TRBD1 (5 bases). The DNA ends 3 residues before the CDR3 does, and the rest of the CDR3 is filled in from the germline J gene. The CDR3 runs 12 residues. V lost 3 bases, J lost 5 bases, and 10 bases lay in between. Germline V gives CDR1 SQVTM, CDR2 ANQGSEA.

Comment on this clone: The read finishes 3 residues shy of the CDR3 end, and the germline J gene is used to complete it. The chain combines TRBV7-6 with TRBJ2-1; TRBD2 matches 11 bases. The germline V gene has CDR1 SGHVS and CDR2 FNYEAQ. The CDR3 is 16 amino acids. J gave up 6 bases and V 1 base, and 5 bases lay outside the gene matches. The CDR3 sequence: CASSLVRLAGSNEQFF. CDR3 DNA (partial): TGTGCCAGCAGCTTAGTCCGACTAGCGGGGTCCAATGAG.

Note on this clone: The CDR3 end lies 3 residues beyond the end of the read and is filled in from the germline J gene. The V gene is TRBV5-4, the J gene TRBJ2-7; TRBD1 aligns across 9 bases. CDR3 length: 15 amino acids. V shed 4 bases and J 5 bases; nucleotides not matched to a gene: 10. In germline, CDR1 is SGHNT, CDR2 YYREEE (reference sequence). CDR3 in amino acids: CASSLITGGFDEQYF. The sequenced CDR3 bases are TGTGCCAGCAGCCTCATTACAGGGGGCTTCGACGAG.